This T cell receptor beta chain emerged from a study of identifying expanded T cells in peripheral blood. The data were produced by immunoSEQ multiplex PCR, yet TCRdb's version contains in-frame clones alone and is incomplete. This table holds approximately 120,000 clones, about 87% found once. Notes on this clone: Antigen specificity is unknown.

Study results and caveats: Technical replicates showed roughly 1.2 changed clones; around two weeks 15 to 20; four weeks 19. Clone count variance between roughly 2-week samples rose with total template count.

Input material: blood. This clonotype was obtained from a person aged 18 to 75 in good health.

CDR3 region: CASRFNWTGLDVKLFF. The DNA of the CDR3 is TGTGCAAGTCGCTTTAACTGGACAGGGTTGGATGTAAAACTGTTTTTT. The chain joins TRBV12-2 to TRBJ1-4; no check of the table's D call, TRBD1, against the DNA was made. TRBV12-2 is a pseudogene locus. The CDR3 is made up of 16 amino acids.